This TCR beta chain comes out of a study of CD8+ T cells in alopecia areata (dated by TCRdb to the late 2010s). Describing the broader study: The treated patients, all with moderate-to-severe alopecia areata, were enrolled in an open-label pilot trial of oral tofacitinib given at 5 to 10 mg twice daily. Scalp tissue and sorted CD4+ and CD8+ peripheral blood T cells from patchy and totalis/universalis alopecia areata patients and from healthy controls were covered by human TCRbeta sequencing. Amplification of TCRbeta CDR3 regions was done by immunoSEQ multiplex PCR using 35 Vbeta forward primers and 13 Jbeta reverse primers. Tofacitinib was administered for 6 to 18 months, and 6 months of follow-up off drug were then conducted to assess delayed response and recurrence. The RNA source kit depended on sample type: the PAXgene miRNA kit for fixed scalp, the miRNeasy kit for PBMCs, and the RNeasy kit for mouse skin. Biopsies were taken from tofacitinib-treated patients at baseline and again at 4 and 24 weeks into treatment, and several of those patients also had a later scalp biopsy. Scalp clonality was compared among normal scalp (n=4), patchy alopecia areata scalp (n=8), and alopecia totalis/universalis scalp (n=8). High-throughput TCRbeta sequencing was used to examine T cell clonal expansion in alopecia areata in both the C3H/HeJ mouse model and human patients.

The label giving this sample's time point can be read as: baseline before oral tofacitinib. Lesional scalp punch biopsies and peripheral blood were obtained from alopecia areata patients. PBMCs were separated by density centrifugation and stained for CD3, CD4 and CD8, after which CD4+ and CD8+ T cells were sorted on a FACSAria. Points the paper makes about the study in general: Scalp TCR repertoire analysis is complicated because resident alphabeta T cells in normal human skin are also sequenced, whereas mouse skin is dominated by gammadelta T cells. Compared with normal scalp, lesional scalp, particularly in alopecia totalis/universalis, had higher clonality and more expanded CD8+ clones, which suggests antigenic drive. Shared TCR sequences between patients were less evident than in mice, which may be partly attributable to HLA diversity in the patient population.

The library relied on the immunoSEQ multiplex PCR assay. RNA was extracted from all samples and reverse transcribed into cDNA as template for TCR sequencing. SuperScript III was used to make first-strand cDNA, primed with a 2:1 mix of oligo-dT and random hexamers. A synthetic immune receptor repertoire was used to measure amplification bias, and any remaining bias was corrected computationally. Regarding the original processing steps: Raw reads were preprocessed to remove errors, and CDR3 was defined by IMGT conventions from the conserved cysteine to phenylalanine. Clonality was calculated as 1 minus Shannon entropy normalized by log2 of the number of productive unique TCRs. CD4 or CD8 identity of scalp clones was inferred by cross-referencing scalp TCRbeta sequences with sorted blood CD4 and CD8 repertoires. As stored in TCRdb, this immuneACCESS dataset retains in-frame rearrangements with V and J assigned. A fraction of the clones does not appear; measured against another copy, unresolved V genes explain less than half of the discrepancy, and the remainder lacks a known reason. The DNA gave D and trimming, while V, J and clone size come from that table. Across this sample there are 200,000 to 250,000 clones, with 50% to 60% seen only once. The top ten clones comprise approximately 0.45% of the sample.

A note on this clone: Its antigen is not yet known. No base quality information exists; no much larger clone differs at one position.

The cysteine opens and the phenylalanine closes a CDR3 of 14 amino acids. Only CDR3 DNA remains: 42 bases, in frame from the first base. The germline V gene specifies SNHLY as CDR1 and FYNNEI as CDR2. The germline V end is reduced by 5 bases and the J end by 2 bases; junction bases left unmatched: 3. The sequence links TRBV2 to TRBJ2-3; 8 of the junction bases match TRBD2. This receptor was obtained from a human donor with alopecia areata. This material consisted of CD4+ T cells sorted from blood, taken at week 0. The bases read TGTGCCAGCAGTCCGGGGGGGAACACAGATACGCAGTATTTT. Its amino acids are CASSPGGNTDTQYF.